One and the same sample provided the 19 T cell receptor beta chains below, sequenced in a study of T cells in Graves' hyperthyroidism and ophthalmopathy. The investigators amplified TCR beta CDR3 regions from RNA transcripts. Primed by the HTBI set, a first-round RT-PCR was run on the TCR CDR3. TCRdb re-called the multiplex PCR reads with MiXCR, one entry per CDR3 protein. The sample lists hundreds of thousands of distinct CDR3 sequences, 14% occurring once. Sequencing input: blood. The receptor source for this set is a woman aged 45-65 years with Graves' ophthalmopathy.

The chain is built from TRBV28 and TRBJ1-1, with D uncertain. The CDR3 has 14 residues. The germline V gene encodes CDR1 MDHEN and CDR2 SYDVKM. With 6 bases removed from V and 0 bases from J, the gap between germline ends came to 11 bases. CDR3 sequence: CASSPASLNTEAFF. The CDR3 DNA is TGTGCCAGCAGCCCCGCTAGCCTGAACACTGAAGCTTTCTTT.

The chain couples TRBV6-6 to TRBJ1-2, with D uncertain. The CDR3 has 15 residues. The germline V and J ends were trimmed by 2 bases and 5 bases, with 15 bases remaining between them. The germline CDR1 and CDR2 sequences are MNHNY and SVGAGI (reference sequence). Written as DNA, the CDR3 is TGTGCCAGCAGTTACCCCGGCCCCCGACCTTATGGCTACACCTTC. Encoded protein: CASSYPGPRPYGYTF.

This clonotype turned up a few times. This sequence joins TRBV12-3 or TRBV12-4 and TRBJ2-1; 9 nucleotides agree with TRBD2. With 2 bases clipped from V and 4 bases from J, the junction kept 12 bases outside the gene matches. The CDR3 has 18 residues. CDR3 nucleotides: TGTGCCAGCAGTTTATCTCGCGGGAGGGCCGTGGGGTACAATGAGCAGTTCTTC. This codes for CASSLSRGRAVGYNEQFF.

The rearrangement links TRBV20-1 to TRBJ2-3; no reliable D call. The CDR3 covers 15 residues. The germline V and J ends were trimmed by 1 base and 2 bases, with 13 bases remaining between them. Germline loops: CDR1 DFQATT, CDR2 SNEGSKA (reference sequence). This CDR3 is CSARGTASNTDTQYF. CDR3 DNA sequence: TGCAGTGCTAGAGGAACAGCGTCGAACACAGATACGCAGTATTTT.

This clonotype came up many times. The genes are TRBV7-2 and TRBJ2-3; D is uncertain. The CDR3 length is 15 residues. Germline CDR1 SGHTA, CDR2 FQGNSA. V gave up 1 base and J gave up 5 bases, with 13 bases separating them. The CDR3 DNA reads as TGTGCCAGCAGCTTAGTAGTTACGACGAAAGATACGCAGTATTTT. It codes for CASSLVVTTKDTQYF.

The genes are TRBV6-1 and TRBJ2-5; 9 bases align to TRBD2. CDR1 MNHNS and CDR2 SASEGT come from the germline V gene. The CDR3 extends over 14 amino acids. V trimming: 4 bases; J trimming: 5 bases; junction bases outside the gene matches: 5. Written as DNA, the CDR3 is TGTGCCAGCAGTGGACTAGCGGAGGGGGAGACCCAGTACTTC. Translated: CASSGLAEGETQYF.

This clonotype was observed many times. This chain links TRBV20-1 with TRBJ1-3; TRBD1 aligns across 9 bases. Germline lookup yields CDR1 DFQATT and CDR2 SNEGSKA (reference sequence). There are 13 residues in the CDR3. Trimming removed 7 bases from V and 3 bases from J; junction bases left unmatched: 4. The CDR3 here is CSVMGQGGNTIYF. CDR3 DNA: TGCAGTGTTATGGGACAGGGTGGAAACACCATATATTTT.

Only a few counts were recorded for this clonotype. No DNA is shown, since the ends of the CDR3 on it are uncertain; the CDR3 is the one TCRdb lists. This sequence joins TRBV28 and TRBJ1-5; the table's D call, TRBD1, was not checked against the DNA. Germline CDR1 and CDR2: MDHEN and SYDVKM. With termini counted, the CDR3 has 17 amino acids. The CDR3 here is CASSSSTGVISSEPQHF.

This clonotype appeared many times. The V and J genes are TRBV20-1 and TRBJ1-1; D may be TRBD1 (5 bases). The CDR3 length is 15 residues. The germline gives CDR1 DFQATT, CDR2 SNEGSKA (reference sequence). V lost 0 bases to trimming and J lost 1 base, with 12 bases between them. The CDR3 reads CSARDYGGRNTEAFF. The CDR3 nucleotides read TGCAGTGCTAGAGATTATGGGGGAAGGAACACTGAAGCTTTCTTT.

This clonotype was detected ten times or more. The chain uses TRBV11-2 and TRBJ2-2; D remains ambiguous. The V and J ends lost 0 bases and 6 bases respectively, with 5 bases between them. CDR1 and CDR2 (germline): SGHAT, FQNNGV. CDR3 size: 13 residues. CDR3 loop: CASSLDRSGELFF. CDR3 nucleotide sequence: TGTGCCAGCAGCTTAGATCGGTCCGGGGAGCTGTTTTTT.

V gene TRBV9 combines with J gene TRBJ1-3, with 8 bases aligning to TRBD1. V was pared by 6 bases and J by 0 bases, with 5 bases of the junction left unmatched. There are 15 residues in the CDR3. Germline V gives CDR1 SGDLS, CDR2 YYNGEE. CDR3 bases: TGTGCCAGCACAGGGGGCACCCACTCTGGAAACACCATATATTTT. Protein product: CASTGGTHSGNTIYF.

This clonotype was seen at least ten times. The genes are TRBV28 and TRBJ1-5, with D perhaps matching TRBD1 (5 bases). The V and J ends lost 5 bases and 0 bases respectively, with 17 bases between them. The length of the CDR3 is 17 residues. Germline CDR1 reads MDHEN; CDR2 reads SYDVKM. Here the CDR3 reads CASSPPPGAYSNQPQHF. For the CDR3, the DNA is TGTGCCAGCAGTCCCCCACCTGGGGCCTATAGCAATCAGCCCCAGCATTTT.

This chain links TRBV28 with TRBJ2-6; 10 nucleotides match TRBD1. Per the germline V gene, CDR1 is MDHEN and CDR2 is SYDVKM. This CDR3 comprises 20 residues. Losses at the gene ends were 5 bases for V and 2 bases for J; bases not matched to a gene: 15. The CDR3 coding sequence is TGTGCCAGCAGTCATGACAGGAGCCGACAGGGGGCTACTGGGGCCAACGTCCTGACTTTC. It encodes CASSHDRSRQGATGANVLTF.

The chain recombines TRBV7-9 with TRBJ2-7; D may be TRBD1 (6 bases). Germline loops: CDR1 SEHNR, CDR2 FQNEAQ (reference sequence). Trimming left V 5 bases short and J 7 bases short, with 24 bases between. The CDR3 is made up of 16 amino acids. CDR3 loop: CASSPLPQGQSWEQYF. CDR3 DNA sequence: TGTGCCAGCAGCCCTCTCCCTCAGGGGCAATCGTGGGAGCAGTACTTC.

This clonotype was recorded many times. This chain connects TRBV28 to TRBJ2-3, with 9 bases lining up with TRBD2. This CDR3 contains 14 residues. The trim removed 5 bases at V and 5 bases at J, leaving 5 bases unmatched. From germline, CDR1 is MDHEN and CDR2 SYDVKM. CDR3 loop: CASSKREALDTQYF. The CDR3 nucleotides are TGTGCCAGCAGTAAGCGGGAGGCCTTAGATACGCAGTATTTT.

This chain links TRBV6-2 or TRBV6-3 with TRBJ1-5, with 9 bases aligning to TRBD1. The CDR3 spans 16 residues. Germline trimming cut 5 bases from V and 5 bases from J; bases unmatched to any gene: 10. Germline V gives CDR1 MNHEY, CDR2 SVGEGT. The CDR3 DNA reads TGTGCCAGCAGTAGCTCCGGGACAGGGATTTATCAGCCCCAGCATTTT. Encoded protein: CASSSSGTGIYQPQHF.

This clonotype was counted only a few times. Here the CDR3 reads CASSLRGSGSTEAFF. The CDR3 DNA is TGTGCCAGCAGCCTGAGGGGGAGCGGATCCACTGAAGCTTTCTTT. The chain employs TRBV27 and TRBJ1-1, with a weak D call TRBD1 (6 bases). CDR1 and CDR2 (germline): MNHEY, SMNVEV (reference sequence). Deletions cut 6 bases from V and 4 bases from J, with 18 bases between. There are 15 residues in the CDR3.

The chain employs TRBV27 and TRBJ1-5; D is unresolved. The germline V and J ends were trimmed by 2 bases and 3 bases, with 11 bases remaining between them. Germline values: CDR1 MNHEY, CDR2 SMNVEV (reference sequence). The CDR3 is made up of 15 amino acids. The CDR3 DNA follows: TGTGCCAGCAGTTTAATGAGGGCGGCCAATCAGCCCCAGCATTTT. This sequence encodes CASSLMRAANQPQHF.

This clonotype was seen many times. The chain couples TRBV18 to TRBJ2-3; D remains unclear. The germline gives CDR1 KGHSH, CDR2 LQKENI. The CDR3 loop spans 14 amino acids. Trimming stripped 2 bases from V and 0 bases from J, with 6 bases between. The CDR3 nucleotides read TGTGCCAGCTCACCATCCGACAGCACAGATACGCAGTATTTT. Translation gives CASSPSDSTDTQYF.